This TCR beta chain was observed in a study of cytotoxic CD8 clonotypes in ibrutinib-treated CLL. Study-level findings and limits: Baseline clonality was higher than in age-matched healthy donors and moved in step with circulating CD8+ T-cell counts.

There are 13 residues in the CDR3. The junction had 4 bases not matched to a gene; V was cut back by 2 bases and J by 8 bases. Per the germline V gene, CDR1 is SGHVS and CDR2 is FNYEAQ. This clone was counted a single time. Antigen specificity is unknown. This table comes from immunoSEQ multiplex PCR, and its TCRdb copy is limited to in-frame clones, with some not included. The data contain about 63,000 clones, about 72% of them seen just once; the ten biggest clones take up around 43%. Genomic DNA for TCR beta libraries, roughly 2.1 micrograms, came from cryopreserved PBMCs. This sample comprised PBMCs, obtained after 12 months of ibrutinib treatment. The sequence came from a human donor with chronic lymphocytic leukemia. The V call is TRBV7-6, the J call TRBJ2-7, with 9 bases fitting TRBD1. CDR3 protein: CASSLPGTGKQYF. In DNA form, the CDR3 reads TGTGCCAGCAGCTTACCCGGGACAGGGAAGCAGTACTTC.